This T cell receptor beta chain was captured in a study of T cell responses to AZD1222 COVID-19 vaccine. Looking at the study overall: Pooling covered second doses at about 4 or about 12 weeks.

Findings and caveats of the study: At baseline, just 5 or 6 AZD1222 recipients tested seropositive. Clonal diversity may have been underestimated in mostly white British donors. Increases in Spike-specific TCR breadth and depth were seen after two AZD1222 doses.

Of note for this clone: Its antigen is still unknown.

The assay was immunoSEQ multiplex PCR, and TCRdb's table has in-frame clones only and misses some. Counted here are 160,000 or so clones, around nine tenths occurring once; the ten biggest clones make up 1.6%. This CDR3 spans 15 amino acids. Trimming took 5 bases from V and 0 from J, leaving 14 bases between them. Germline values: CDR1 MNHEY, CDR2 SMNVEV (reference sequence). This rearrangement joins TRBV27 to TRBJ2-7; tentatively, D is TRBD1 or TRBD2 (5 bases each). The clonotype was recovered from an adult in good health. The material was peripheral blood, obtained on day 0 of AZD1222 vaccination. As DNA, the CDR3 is TGTGCCAGCAGTACACGCCAGGGAGACTCCTACGAGCAGTACTTC. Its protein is CASSTRQGDSYEQYF.